The 27 T cell receptor beta chains reported below all come from one sample, sequenced in a study of T cell responses to AZD1222 COVID-19 vaccine. Profiled with immunoSEQ multiplex PCR; TCRdb holds only in-frame clones, not every one. In the table there are roughly 140,000 clones, about 93% of which are singletons. Sequenced material: peripheral blood, taken 28 days after the second AZD1222 dose. All receptors derive from an adult who received the AZD1222 COVID-19 vaccine.

This chain connects TRBV12-5 to TRBJ2-5; D is unresolved. The germline V gene has CDR1 LGHNT and CDR2 FRNRAP. V lost 5 bases, J lost 5 bases, and 9 bases lay in between. The CDR3 spans 12 residues. CDR3: CASGTGAETQYF. CDR3 DNA sequence: TGTGCTAGTGGTACGGGTGCGGAGACCCAGTACTTC.

The chain has TRBV19 and TRBJ2-1; D possibly corresponds to TRBD2 (7 bases). The CDR3 is 15 residues long. V shed 1 base and J shed 7 bases, with 14 bases lying between them. Germline V gives CDR1 LNHDA, CDR2 SQIVND (reference sequence). The CDR3 spells CASSIVTGRGNEQFF. CDR3 DNA sequence: TGTGCCAGTAGTATAGTCACAGGGAGGGGGAATGAGCAGTTCTTC.

The chain carries TRBV6-4 and TRBJ2-7; 15 bases are a match to TRBD2. The trim removed 0 bases at V and 7 bases at J, leaving 13 bases unmatched. CDR1 MRHNA and CDR2 SNTAGT come from the germline V gene. This CDR3 has 19 amino acids. CDR3 bases: TGTGCCAGCAGTGACTCCGGGACTAGCGGGAGGTGGGGAGTGGAAGAGCAGTACTTC. Encoded protein: CASSDSGTSGRWGVEEQYF.

This clone was recorded only once. The J gene is TRBJ2-7, the V gene TRBV12-5; no clear D. Germline V lookup: CDR1 LGHNT, CDR2 FRNRAP. The V gene lost 7 bases and the J gene lost 1 base, with 11 bases spanning the gap. The CDR3 runs 13 residues. For the CDR3, the DNA is TGTGCTAGTGTGAAGGGAAGATCCTACGAGCAGTACTTC. Translated, it gives CASVKGRSYEQYF. The whole variable domain, filled in from reference TRBV12-5 and TRBJ2-7, reads DARVTQTPRHKVTEMGQEVTMRCQPILGHNTVFWYRQTMMQGLELLAYFRNRAPLDDSGMPKDRFSAEMPDATLATLKIQPSEPRDSAVYFCASVKGRSYEQYFGPGTRLTVT.

The gene calls are TRBV5-4 and TRBJ1-2, with D hard to call. CDR1 is SGHNT, CDR2 YYREEE, per germline (reference sequence). V lost 2 bases and J 8 bases, leaving 19 bases between the germline ends. The CDR3 loop spans 15 amino acids. The CDR3 spells CASSFVLTTSGGYTF. CDR3 in DNA: TGTGCCAGCAGCTTTGTATTGACTACATCCGGGGGCTACACCTTC.

This clone appeared a single time. This rearrangement joins TRBV27 to TRBJ1-2; 8 nucleotides line up with TRBD1. This CDR3 spans 17 amino acids. The trim removed 5 bases at V and 2 bases at J, leaving 13 bases unmatched. The germline V gene encodes CDR1 MNHEY and CDR2 SMNVEV (reference sequence). CDR3: CASSPIHPGQGNYGYTF. In DNA, the CDR3 is TGTGCCAGCAGTCCAATCCACCCCGGACAGGGCAACTATGGCTACACCTTC.

The V gene is TRBV3-1 (or the pseudogene TRBV3-2), the J gene TRBJ1-5, with a possible D match to TRBD1 (5 bases). Germline CDR1 and CDR2: LGHDT and YNNKEL (reference sequence). Trimming took 3 bases from V and 2 from J, leaving 8 bases between them. CDR3 length: 14 amino acids. CDR3 in amino acids: CASSQGLGNQPQHF. Here the CDR3 DNA reads TGTGCCAGCAGCCAGGGGCTCGGCAATCAGCCCCAGCATTTT.

In this sample, this clone turned up once. The J gene is TRBJ2-7, the V gene TRBV10-2; D not resolved. The CDR3 runs 11 residues. Germline V gene sequence: CDR1 WSHSY, CDR2 SAAADI. With 2 bases removed from V and 4 bases from J, the gap between germline ends came to 3 bases. For the CDR3, the DNA is TGCGCCAGCAGTGAGAGGTACGAGCAGTACTTC. This gives the protein CASSERYEQYF.

The chain uses TRBV28 and TRBJ1-1, with D possibly matching TRBD1 (5 bases). This CDR3 has 18 residues. In germline, CDR1 is MDHEN, CDR2 SYDVKM. Trimming pared 2 bases from V and 3 bases from J, leaving 22 bases between. The CDR3: CASSLESGLGGSYTEAFF. The CDR3 region has the DNA TGTGCCAGCAGTTTAGAGTCGGGCCTTGGGGGATCTTACACTGAAGCTTTCTTT.

The chain employs TRBV3-1 (or the pseudogene TRBV3-2) and TRBJ2-2, with a tentative D call TRBD1 (5 bases). The CDR3 is 14 residues long. The ends were cut back, 4 bases at V and 7 bases at J, with 13 bases in the middle. Germline CDR1 and CDR2: LGHDT and YNNKEL (reference sequence). CDR3 coding DNA: TGTGCCAGCAGCCGTGACAGTTCAGGCGGGGAGCTGTTTTTT. Protein sequence: CASSRDSSGGELFF.

Regarding this clone: Germline is not matched at one junction end, which may reflect a read error. The gene calls are TRBV5-5 and TRBJ2-7; TRBD1 aligns across 7 bases. CDR3 length: 16 amino acids. CDR1 SGHKS and CDR2 YYEKEE come from the germline V gene (reference sequence). The CDR3 region has the DNA TGTGCCAGCAGCTTCGACAGGGTCGGACTGGAAGGACGGTTAGACTTC. Translating gives CASSFDRVGLEGRLDF. Full variable domain (remainder filled in from reference TRBV5-5 and TRBJ2-7): DAGVTQSPTHLIKTRGQQVTLRCSPISGHKSVSWYQQVLGQGPQFIFQYYEKEERGRGNFPDRFSARQFPNYSSELNVNALLLGDSALYLCASSFDRVGLEGRLDFGPGTRLTVT.

V is TRBV7-9 and J is TRBJ2-7, with 8 bases matching TRBD2. The CDR3 runs to 14 residues. Trimming at V came to 5 bases and at J to 5 bases, leaving 8 bases not matched to a gene. CDR1 SEHNR and CDR2 FQNEAQ come from the germline V gene (reference sequence). CDR3 nucleotide sequence: TGTGCCAGCAGCGTCCTTAGCGGGATCGACGAGCAGTACTTC. This encodes CASSVLSGIDEQYF. Full variable domain (remainder filled in from reference TRBV7-9 and TRBJ2-7): DTGVSQNPRHKITKRGQNVTFRCDPISEHNRLYWYRQTLGQGPEFLTYFQNEAQLEKSRLLSDRFSAERPKGSFSTLEIQRTEQGDSAMYLCASSVLSGIDEQYFGPGTRLTVT.

This chain joins TRBV19 and TRBJ2-5; no clear D. CDR3 length equals 17 residues. V was cut by 9 bases and J by 4 bases, with 27 bases left in between. Germline lookup yields CDR1 LNHDA and CDR2 SQIVND (reference sequence). CDR3 DNA: TGTGCCAGCTCGGAAGAGGCGAAGGGATTTTTCACAGAGACCCAGTACTTC. This encodes CASSEEAKGFFTETQYF. Filled out from reference TRBV19 and TRBJ2-5, the complete variable domain reads DGGITQSPKYLFRKEGQNVTLSCEQNLNHDAMYWYRQDPGQGLRLIYYSQIVNDFQKGDIAEGYSVSREKKESFPLTVTSAQKNPTAFYLCASSEEAKGFFTETQYFGPGTRLLVL.

This clone has a single count. The chain is built from TRBV6-5 and TRBJ1-4; 7 bases map to TRBD1. The CDR3 runs 15 residues. Germline values: CDR1 MNHEY, CDR2 SVGAGI. V was clipped by 1 base and J by 1 base; unmatched bases: 0. CDR3 sequence: CASSYWTGTNEKLFF. The CDR3 coding sequence is TGTGCCAGCAGTTACTGGACAGGAACTAATGAAAAACTGTTTTTT.

V is TRBV6-5 and J is TRBJ2-7; tentatively, D is TRBD2 (6 bases). The CDR3 spans 11 residues. Per germline, CDR1 MNHEY and CDR2 SVGAGI. V was pared by 6 bases and J by 7 bases, with 10 bases between. The CDR3 DNA sequence: TGTGCCAGCAGCAATAGCGGTGAGCAGTACTTC. Amino acids: CASSNSGEQYF.

This clone was seen just once. The chain links TRBV3-1 (or the pseudogene TRBV3-2) to TRBJ2-7; perhaps TRBD1 as D (6 bases). The ends were cut back, 1 base at V and 3 bases at J, with 10 bases in the middle. The CDR3 sequence is 14 residues long. Germline loops: CDR1 LGHDT, CDR2 YNNKEL (reference sequence). CDR3 protein: CASSQADRLYEQYF. In DNA, the CDR3 is TGTGCCAGCAGCCAAGCTGACAGGCTCTACGAGCAGTACTTC.

The chain links TRBV6-2 or TRBV6-3 to TRBJ2-1, with 8 bases lining up with TRBD2. CDR1 is MNHEY, CDR2 SVGEGT, per germline. The J segment lost 0 bases and the V segment lost 6 bases, leaving 4 bases of the junction unmatched. The CDR3 totals 15 residues. The CDR3 spells CASSRAGASYNEQFF. Here the CDR3 DNA reads TGTGCCAGCAGCCGAGCGGGAGCCTCCTACAATGAGCAGTTCTTC.

The chain employs TRBV29-1 and TRBJ1-2; 9 bases match TRBD1. Looked up from germline, CDR1 is SQVTM and CDR2 is ANQGSEA. The J segment lost 4 bases and the V segment lost 5 bases, leaving 5 bases of the junction unmatched. The CDR3 consists of 13 residues. CDR3 nucleotide sequence: TGCAGCGTTCTACAGGGGGCGAGCTATGGCTACACCTTC. Encoded protein: CSVLQGASYGYTF. Full variable domain (remainder filled in from reference TRBV29-1 and TRBJ1-2): SAVISQKPSRDICQRGTSLTIQCQVDSQVTMMFWYRQQPGQSLTLIATANQGSEATYESGFVIDKFPISRPNLTFSTLTVSNMSPEDSSIYLCSVLQGASYGYTFGSGTRLTVV.

This rearrangement joins TRBV30 to TRBJ2-7; tentative D call: TRBD2 (5 bases). CDR1 and CDR2 (germline): GTSNPN, SVGIG (reference sequence). Trimming took off 6 bases at V and 2 bases at J, with 14 bases between the two ends. CDR3 length: 13 residues. The CDR3 region has the DNA TGTGCCTGTCTTGTTCGAGGGACCTACGAGCAGTACTTC. This encodes CACLVRGTYEQYF.

V and J are TRBV27 and TRBJ1-2, with a tentative D call TRBD1 (6 bases). Per germline, CDR1 MNHEY and CDR2 SMNVEV (reference sequence). The CDR3 has 14 residues. Between the trimmed V and J ends, which lost 0 bases and 5 bases, there was a span of 10 bases. This CDR3 is CASSLSIGGYGYTF. The CDR3 DNA sequence: TGTGCCAGCAGTTTATCAATAGGGGGTTATGGCTACACCTTC.

This chain links TRBV6-6 with TRBJ1-4, with D possibly matching TRBD1 (5 bases). The germline CDR1 and CDR2 sequences are MNHNY and SVGAGI (reference sequence). The CDR3 has 14 amino acids. V was trimmed by 7 bases and J by 5 bases, leaving 14 bases between them. The CDR3 DNA follows: TGTGCCAGCACCTCGGGACCGACAAATGAAAAACTGTTTTTT. The encoded protein is CASTSGPTNEKLFF.

The V call is TRBV7-9, the J call TRBJ1-2, with a tentative D call TRBD1 (5 bases). The germline CDR1 and CDR2 sequences are SEHNR and FQNEAQ (reference sequence). Trimming took 5 bases from V and 8 from J, leaving 18 bases between them. This CDR3 is 14 amino acids long. The CDR3 DNA reads TGTGCCAGCAGCGCCCGGGTAGGGGTTGCGGGCTACACCTTC. Translated, it gives CASSARVGVAGYTF.

V usage is TRBV5-1 and J usage is TRBJ2-5; a weak D match, TRBD1 (6 bases). V was trimmed by 0 bases and J by 3 bases, leaving 6 bases between them. The CDR3 runs 13 residues. The V gene's germline CDR1 is SGHRS and CDR2 YFSETQ. The CDR3 region has the DNA TGCGCCAGCAGCTTGGGGACAGAAGAGACCCAGTACTTC. This translates into CASSLGTEETQYF. Full variable domain (remainder filled in from reference TRBV5-1 and TRBJ2-5): KAGVTQTPRYLIKTRGQQVTLSCSPISGHRSVSWYQQTPGQGLQFLFEYFSETQRNKGNFPGRFSGRQFSNSRSEMNVSTLELGDSALYLCASSLGTEETQYFGPGTRLLVL.

The chain couples TRBV19 to TRBJ2-1, with a possible D match to TRBD2 (6 bases). Germline V gene sequence: CDR1 LNHDA, CDR2 SQIVND (reference sequence). The ends were cut back, 8 bases at V and 4 bases at J, with 21 bases in the middle. This CDR3 is built from 16 residues. Written as DNA, the CDR3 is TGTGCCAGTCTGGAGGGGAGCCCTAGGCCGTACAATGAGCAGTTCTTC. Translation gives CASLEGSPRPYNEQFF. Supplemented by reference TRBV19 and TRBJ2-1, the full variable domain reads DGGITQSPKYLFRKEGQNVTLSCEQNLNHDAMYWYRQDPGQGLRLIYYSQIVNDFQKGDIAEGYSVSREKKESFPLTVTSAQKNPTAFYLCASLEGSPRPYNEQFFGPGTRLTVL.

The V gene is TRBV2, the J gene TRBJ1-1; D uncertain. The CDR3 loop spans 14 amino acids. Trimming removed 4 bases from V and 0 bases from J, with 9 bases in between. CDR1 is SNHLY, CDR2 FYNNEI, per germline. CDR3 in DNA: TGTGCCAGCAGTGGGGCACACCTGAACACTGAAGCTTTCTTT. Translation: CASSGAHLNTEAFF.

This clone was observed a handful of times. The rearrangement links TRBV3-1 (or the pseudogene TRBV3-2) to TRBJ1-6, with D possibly TRBD1 on 5 matching bases. The CDR3 consists of 16 residues. V gave up 0 bases and J gave up 7 bases, with 13 bases separating them. CDR1 LGHDT and CDR2 YNNKEL come from the germline V gene (reference sequence). The CDR3 loop reads CASSQDRVRGNSPLHF. CDR3 in DNA: TGTGCCAGCAGCCAAGACAGGGTAAGGGGAAATTCACCCCTCCACTTT.

The rearrangement links TRBV7-9 to TRBJ1-1, with D perhaps TRBD1 (5 bases). CDR3 length equals 13 residues. In germline, CDR1 is SEHNR, CDR2 FQNEAQ (reference sequence). With 2 bases removed from V and 11 bases from J, the gap between germline ends came to 15 bases. CDR3 nucleotide sequence: TGTGCCAGCAGCTTACCGCAGGGTCCCCCTGCTTTCTTT. It is translated as CASSLPQGPPAFF.